This is a list of T cell receptor beta chains from one sample in a study of high-grade serous ovarian cancer treatment subgroups. TCRdb's table, derived via immunoSEQ multiplex PCR, lists solely in-frame clones and lacks some. In the table there are several thousand clones, about 72% of which are singletons. Sequenced input: tumor tissue. Receptor source: a human donor with high-grade serous ovarian cancer. Each CDR3 is given with its conserved first and last residue. A D gene is named only where the DNA matches it firmly. The size entry is marked missing in some rows and otherwise reads once, few, many or a size class.

D gene	V gene	J gene	clone size	CDR3 protein	CDR3 DNA
-	TRBV7-3	TRBJ2-2	-	CASSLGKNTGELFF	TGTGCCAGCAGCTTAGGCAAGAACACCGGGGAGCTGTTTTTT
-	TRBV7-2	TRBJ1-5	-	CASSLAGRNQPQHF	TGTGCCAGCAGCTTAGCGGGAAGGAATCAGCCCCAGCATTTT
-	TRBV7-2	TRBJ1-2	-	CASSLEARDGYTF	TGTGCCAGCAGCTTAGAAGCAAGGGATGGCTACACCTTC
-	TRBV6-4	TRBJ2-6	-	CASSPQGTGANVLTF	TGTGCCAGCAGTCCACAGGGAACTGGGGCCAACGTCCTGACTTTC
TRBD2	TRBV7-9	TRBJ2-7	medium-sized	CASSSTSGISYEQYF	TGTGCCAGCAGCTCAACTAGCGGGATATCCTACGAGCAGTACTTC
-	TRBV18	TRBJ1-1	-	CASSPYRKDTEAFF	TGTGCCAGCTCACCGTACCGCAAGGACACTGAAGCTTTCTTT
-	TRBV6-1	TRBJ1-1	-	CASSEVGHTEAFF	TGTGCCAGCAGTGAAGTGGGGCACACTGAAGCTTTCTTT
-	TRBV5-1	TRBJ2-5	-	CASSNGGGMETQYF	TGCGCCAGCAGCAACGGGGGAGGTATGGAGACCCAGTACTTC
TRBD1	TRBV5-1	TRBJ2-1	-	CASRLTGGEVNEQFF	TGCGCCAGCAGACTTACAGGGGGCGAGGTCAATGAGCAGTTCTTC
TRBD1	TRBV10-3	TRBJ1-1	-	CAYSPTGTDKGEAFF	TGTGCCTACAGTCCGACCGGGACAGATAAAGGTGAAGCTTTCTTT
-	TRBV5-1	TRBJ2-7	-	CASSLSASYEQYF	TGCGCCAGCAGCTTGTCAGCGTCCTACGAGCAGTACTTC
TRBD1	TRBV5-1	TRBJ2-5	-	CASSVQGVGETQYF	TGCGCCAGCAGCGTACAGGGGGTAGGGGAGACCCAGTACTTC
-	TRBV19	TRBJ1-4	-	CASKGFRTTNEKLFF	TGTGCCAGTAAAGGCTTCCGGACAACTAATGAAAAACTGTTTTTT
TRBD1	TRBV11-2	TRBJ2-1	-	CASSPDRVNEQFF	TGTGCCAGCAGCCCAGACAGGGTCAATGAGCAGTTCTTC
TRBD2	TRBV11-2	TRBJ2-5	-	CASSLRRTSGPSQETQYF	TGTGCCAGCAGCCTACGGAGGACTAGCGGGCCGTCTCAAGAGACCCAGTACTTC
-	TRBV5-4	TRBJ2-1	once	CASRPWGSRYNEQFF	TGTGCCAGCAGACCCTGGGGGAGCAGGTACAATGAGCAGTTCTTC
TRBD2	TRBV9	TRBJ2-7	-	CASSQGTSGGRWSYEQYF	TGTGCCAGCAGCCAGGGTACATCGGGGGGGCGTTGGTCCTACGAGCAGTACTTC
TRBD2	TRBV2	TRBJ2-3	-	CASSWIAGGTDTQYF	TGTGCCAGCAGCTGGATAGCGGGGGGCACAGATACGCAGTATTTT
TRBD1	TRBV10-3	TRBJ1-1	-	CAIRPGQGFTEAFF	TGTGCCATCAGGCCGGGACAGGGCTTCACTGAAGCTTTCTTT